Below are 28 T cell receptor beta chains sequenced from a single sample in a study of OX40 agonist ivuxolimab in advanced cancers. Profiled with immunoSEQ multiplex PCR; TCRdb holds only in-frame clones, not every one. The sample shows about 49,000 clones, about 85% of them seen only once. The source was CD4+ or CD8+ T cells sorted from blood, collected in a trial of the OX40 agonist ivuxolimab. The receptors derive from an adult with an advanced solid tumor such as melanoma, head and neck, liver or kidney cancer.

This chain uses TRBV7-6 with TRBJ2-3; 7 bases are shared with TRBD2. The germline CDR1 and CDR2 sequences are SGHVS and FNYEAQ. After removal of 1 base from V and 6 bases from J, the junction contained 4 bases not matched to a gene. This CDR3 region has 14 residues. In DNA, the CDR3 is TGTGCCAGCAGCTTAGGCGGGGGAGGGGATACGCAGTATTTT. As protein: CASSLGGGGDTQYF.

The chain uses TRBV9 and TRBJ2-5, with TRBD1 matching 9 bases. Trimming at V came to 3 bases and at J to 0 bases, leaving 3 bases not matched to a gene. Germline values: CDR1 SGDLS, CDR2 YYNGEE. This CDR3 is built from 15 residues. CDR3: CASSAGTGYQETQYF. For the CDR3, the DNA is TGTGCCAGCAGCGCAGGGACAGGGTACCAAGAGACCCAGTACTTC.

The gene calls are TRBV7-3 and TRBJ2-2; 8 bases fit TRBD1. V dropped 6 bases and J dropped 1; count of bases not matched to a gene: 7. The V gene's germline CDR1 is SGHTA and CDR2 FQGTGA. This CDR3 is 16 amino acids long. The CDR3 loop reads CASSQTGTGNTGELFF. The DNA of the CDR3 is TGTGCCAGCAGTCAAACCGGGACAGGGAACACCGGGGAGCTGTTTTTT.

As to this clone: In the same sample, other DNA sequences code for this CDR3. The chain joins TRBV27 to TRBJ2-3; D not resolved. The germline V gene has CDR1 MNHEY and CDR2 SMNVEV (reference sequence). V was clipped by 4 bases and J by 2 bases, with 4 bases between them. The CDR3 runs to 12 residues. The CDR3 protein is CASSSYTDTQYF. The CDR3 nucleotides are TGTGCCAGCAGTTCCTACACAGATACGCAGTATTTT.

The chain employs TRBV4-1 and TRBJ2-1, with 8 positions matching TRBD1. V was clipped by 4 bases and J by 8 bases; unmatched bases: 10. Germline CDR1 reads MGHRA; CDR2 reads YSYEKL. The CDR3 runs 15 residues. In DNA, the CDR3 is TGCGCCAGCAGCCTAACCGGGACAGGAGGGGATGAGCAGTTCTTC. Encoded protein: CASSLTGTGGDEQFF.

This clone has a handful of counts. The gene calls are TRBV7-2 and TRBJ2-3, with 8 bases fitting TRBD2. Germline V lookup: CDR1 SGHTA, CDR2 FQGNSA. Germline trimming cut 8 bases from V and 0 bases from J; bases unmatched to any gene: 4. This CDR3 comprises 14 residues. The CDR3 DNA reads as TGTGCCAGCGGTGTAGCGGGGAGCACAGATACGCAGTATTTT. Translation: CASGVAGSTDTQYF.

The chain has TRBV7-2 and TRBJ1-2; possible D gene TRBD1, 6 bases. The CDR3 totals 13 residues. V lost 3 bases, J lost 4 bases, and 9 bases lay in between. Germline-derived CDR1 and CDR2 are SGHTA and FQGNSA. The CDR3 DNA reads TGTGCCAGCAGCTTCCGAGGGGGCTATGGCTACACCTTC. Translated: CASSFRGGYGYTF.

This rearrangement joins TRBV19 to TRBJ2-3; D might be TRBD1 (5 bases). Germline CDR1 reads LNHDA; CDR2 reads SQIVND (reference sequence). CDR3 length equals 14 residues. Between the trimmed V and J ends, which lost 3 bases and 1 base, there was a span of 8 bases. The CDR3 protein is CASSIWGRTDTQYF. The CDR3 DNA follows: TGTGCCAGTAGTATCTGGGGCCGCACAGATACGCAGTATTTT. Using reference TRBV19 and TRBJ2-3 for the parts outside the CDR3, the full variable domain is DGGITQSPKYLFRKEGQNVTLSCEQNLNHDAMYWYRQDPGQGLRLIYYSQIVNDFQKGDIAEGYSVSREKKESFPLTVTSAQKNPTAFYLCASSIWGRTDTQYFGPGTRLTVL.

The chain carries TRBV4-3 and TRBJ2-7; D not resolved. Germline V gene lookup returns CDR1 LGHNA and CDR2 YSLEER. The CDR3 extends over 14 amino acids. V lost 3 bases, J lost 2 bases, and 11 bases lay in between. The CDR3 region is CASSQALGTYEQYF. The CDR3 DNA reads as TGCGCCAGCAGCCAGGCCTTAGGAACCTACGAGCAGTACTTC.

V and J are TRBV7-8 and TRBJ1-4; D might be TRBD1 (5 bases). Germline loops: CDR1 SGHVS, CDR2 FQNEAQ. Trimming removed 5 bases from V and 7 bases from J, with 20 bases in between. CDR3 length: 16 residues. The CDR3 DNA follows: TGTGCCAGCAGCCGCCCTAAGGGGTGGGAGACTGAAAAACTGTTTTTT. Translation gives CASSRPKGWETEKLFF.

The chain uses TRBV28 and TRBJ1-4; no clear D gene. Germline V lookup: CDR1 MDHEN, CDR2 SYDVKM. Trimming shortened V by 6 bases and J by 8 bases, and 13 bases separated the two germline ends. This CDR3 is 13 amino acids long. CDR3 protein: CASSPLLVEKLFF. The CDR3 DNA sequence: TGTGCCAGCAGCCCCCTACTTGTCGAAAAACTGTTTTTT.

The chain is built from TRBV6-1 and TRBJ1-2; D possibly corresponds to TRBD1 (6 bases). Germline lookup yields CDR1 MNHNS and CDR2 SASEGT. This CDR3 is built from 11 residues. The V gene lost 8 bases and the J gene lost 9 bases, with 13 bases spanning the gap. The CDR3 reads CASGTGWSYTF. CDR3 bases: TGTGCCAGCGGAACAGGGTGGAGCTACACCTTC.

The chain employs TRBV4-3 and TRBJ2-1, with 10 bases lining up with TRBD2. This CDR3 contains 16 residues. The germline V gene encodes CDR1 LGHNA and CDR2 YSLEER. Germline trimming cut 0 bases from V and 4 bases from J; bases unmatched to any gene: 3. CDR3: CASSQDLTSGYNEQFF. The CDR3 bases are TGCGCCAGCAGCCAAGATTTGACTAGCGGGTACAATGAGCAGTTCTTC.

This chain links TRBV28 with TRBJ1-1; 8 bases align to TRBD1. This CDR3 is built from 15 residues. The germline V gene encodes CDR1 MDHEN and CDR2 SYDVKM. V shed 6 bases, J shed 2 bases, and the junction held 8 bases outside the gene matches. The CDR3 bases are TGTGCCAGCAGGGAAGCGGACAGGGTTAACACTGAAGCTTTCTTT. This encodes CASREADRVNTEAFF.

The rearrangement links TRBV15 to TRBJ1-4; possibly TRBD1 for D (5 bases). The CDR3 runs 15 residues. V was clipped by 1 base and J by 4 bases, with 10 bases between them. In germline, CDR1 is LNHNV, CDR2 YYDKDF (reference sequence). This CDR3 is CATSRVRQINEKLFF. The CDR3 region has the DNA TGTGCCACCAGCAGAGTCCGACAGATTAATGAAAAACTGTTTTTT.

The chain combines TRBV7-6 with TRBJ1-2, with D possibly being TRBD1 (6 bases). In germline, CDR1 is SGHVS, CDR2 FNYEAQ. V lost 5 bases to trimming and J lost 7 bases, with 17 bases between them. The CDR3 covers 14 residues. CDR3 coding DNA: TGTGCCAGCAGCCCACAGGGTTCCCTCTCTGGCTACACCTTC. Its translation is CASSPQGSLSGYTF.

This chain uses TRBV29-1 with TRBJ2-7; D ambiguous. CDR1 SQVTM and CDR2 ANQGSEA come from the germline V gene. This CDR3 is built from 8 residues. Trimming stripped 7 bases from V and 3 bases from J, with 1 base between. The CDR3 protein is CSDYEQYV. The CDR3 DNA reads TGCAGCGACTACGAGCAGTACGTC.

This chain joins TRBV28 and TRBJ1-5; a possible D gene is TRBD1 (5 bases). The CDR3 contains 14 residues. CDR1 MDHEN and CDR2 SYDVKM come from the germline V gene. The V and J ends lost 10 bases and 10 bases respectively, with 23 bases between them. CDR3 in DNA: TGTGCCACCCGTGGCGGGGCGGGTAGTCGACCCCAGCATTTT. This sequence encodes CATRGGAGSRPQHF.

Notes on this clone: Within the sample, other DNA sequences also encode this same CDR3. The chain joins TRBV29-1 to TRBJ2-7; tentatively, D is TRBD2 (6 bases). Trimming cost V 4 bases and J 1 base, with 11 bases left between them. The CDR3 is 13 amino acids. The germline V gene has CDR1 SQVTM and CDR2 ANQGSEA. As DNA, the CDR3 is TGCAGCGTTGGGACGGGGAGGTCCTACGAGCAGTACTTC. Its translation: CSVGTGRSYEQYF.

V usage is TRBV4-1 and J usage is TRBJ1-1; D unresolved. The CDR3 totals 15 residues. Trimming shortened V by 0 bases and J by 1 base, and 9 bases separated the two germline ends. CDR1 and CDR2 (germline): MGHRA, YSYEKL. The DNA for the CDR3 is TGCGCCAGCAGCCAAGATCCAGGACCGAACACTGAAGCTTTCTTT. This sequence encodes CASSQDPGPNTEAFF.

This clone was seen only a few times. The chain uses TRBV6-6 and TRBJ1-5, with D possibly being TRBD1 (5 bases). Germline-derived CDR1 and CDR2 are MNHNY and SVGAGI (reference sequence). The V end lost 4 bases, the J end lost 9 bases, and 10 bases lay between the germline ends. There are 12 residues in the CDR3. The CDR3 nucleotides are TGTGCCAGCAGTTGGGACCGACGGCCCCAGCATTTT. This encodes CASSWDRRPQHF.

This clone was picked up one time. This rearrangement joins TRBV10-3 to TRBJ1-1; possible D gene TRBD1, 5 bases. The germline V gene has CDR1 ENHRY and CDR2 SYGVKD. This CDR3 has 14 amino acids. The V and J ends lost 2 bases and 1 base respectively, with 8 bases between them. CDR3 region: CAISETQENTEAFF. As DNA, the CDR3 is TGTGCCATCAGTGAGACACAGGAGAACACTGAAGCTTTCTTT.

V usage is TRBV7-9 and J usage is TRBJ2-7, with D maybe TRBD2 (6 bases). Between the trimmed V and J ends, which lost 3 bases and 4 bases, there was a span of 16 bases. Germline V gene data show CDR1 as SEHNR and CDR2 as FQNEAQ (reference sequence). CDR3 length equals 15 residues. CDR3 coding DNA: TGTGCCAGCAGCTTCCGGGACTCTCCACAGTACGAGCAGTACTTC. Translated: CASSFRDSPQYEQYF.

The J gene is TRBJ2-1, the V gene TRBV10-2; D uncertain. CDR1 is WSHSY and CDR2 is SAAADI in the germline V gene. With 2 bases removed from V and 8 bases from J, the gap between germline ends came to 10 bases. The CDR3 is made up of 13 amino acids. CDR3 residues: CASSESPRDEQFF. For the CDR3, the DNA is TGCGCCAGCAGTGAGAGCCCCCGGGATGAGCAGTTCTTC.

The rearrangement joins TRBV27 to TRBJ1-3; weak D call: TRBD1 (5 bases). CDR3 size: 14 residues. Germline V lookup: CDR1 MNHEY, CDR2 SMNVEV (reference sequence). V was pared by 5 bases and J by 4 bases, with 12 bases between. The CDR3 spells CASSPWAGGNTIYF. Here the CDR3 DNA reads TGTGCCAGCAGTCCATGGGCAGGGGGAAACACCATATATTTT.

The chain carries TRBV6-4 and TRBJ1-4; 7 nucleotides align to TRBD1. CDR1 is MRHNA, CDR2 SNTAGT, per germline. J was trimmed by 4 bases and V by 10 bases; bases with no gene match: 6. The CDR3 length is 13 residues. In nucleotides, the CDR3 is TGTGCCAACCCACAGGGGCATAATGAAAAACTGTTTTTT. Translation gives CANPQGHNEKLFF.

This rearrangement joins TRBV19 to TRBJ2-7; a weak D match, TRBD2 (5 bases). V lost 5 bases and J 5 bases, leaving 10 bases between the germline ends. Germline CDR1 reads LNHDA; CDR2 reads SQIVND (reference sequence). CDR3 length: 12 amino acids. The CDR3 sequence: CASSPKGDEQYF. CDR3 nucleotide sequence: TGTGCCAGTAGTCCGAAGGGAGACGAGCAGTACTTC.

The CDR3 DNA reads as TGTGCCAGCAGTATACAGGGTTCCGGAGCGAAGGAGCAGTTCTTC. This gives the protein CASSIQGSGAKEQFF. The gene calls are TRBV6-1 and TRBJ2-1; D possibly corresponds to TRBD1 (6 bases). The CDR3 runs to 15 residues. V was trimmed by 5 bases and J by 10 bases, leaving 21 bases between them. The germline gives CDR1 MNHNS, CDR2 SASEGT.